Below, 10 T cell receptor beta chains from the same sample are listed, as sequenced in a study of yellow fever vaccine responses in identical twins. TCRdb re-called the RT-PCR reads with MiXCR, one entry per CDR3 protein. The data show 3,000 to 4,500 distinct CDR3 sequences, 84% seen once. The sample consisted of T cells from blood (PBMCs), unsorted or a sorted subset (not recorded which), taken before or after yellow fever vaccination (not recorded which). These receptors were taken from a woman aged 18-29 years who received the yellow fever vaccine.

V usage is TRBV12-3 or TRBV12-4 and J usage is TRBJ2-3, with D unresolved. This CDR3 contains 15 residues. V was shortened by 3 bases and J by 3 bases, with 13 bases between the two germline ends. This CDR3 is CASSFSQAVTDTQYF. Here the CDR3 DNA reads TGTGCCAGCAGTTTCTCCCAGGCAGTTACAGATACGCAGTATTTT.

The J gene is TRBJ2-7, the V gene TRBV4-3, with unresolved D. Germline V gene sequence: CDR1 LGHNA, CDR2 YSLEER. There are 16 residues in the CDR3. V dropped 0 bases and J dropped 1 base, with 13 bases sitting between them. The CDR3 sequence: CASSQDLDLRSYEQYF. CDR3 coding DNA: TGCGCCAGCAGCCAAGATTTGGACCTTCGGTCCTACGAGCAGTACTTC.

The rearrangement uses TRBV5-5 and TRBJ2-5; the match to TRBD2 covers 8 bases. Losses at the gene ends were 4 bases for V and 4 bases for J; bases not matched to a gene: 6. Germline-derived CDR1 and CDR2 are SGHKS and YYEKEE (reference sequence). The length of the CDR3 is 14 residues. The CDR3 loop reads CASSGTLAGETQYF. CDR3 in DNA: TGTGCCAGCAGCGGTACTCTAGCGGGAGAGACCCAGTACTTC.

V usage is TRBV29-1 and J usage is TRBJ2-7; D is perhaps TRBD1 or TRBD2 (5 bases each). Per the germline V gene, CDR1 is SQVTM and CDR2 is ANQGSEA. CDR3 length: 11 amino acids. Trimming shortened V by 7 bases and J by 0 bases, and 7 bases separated the two germline ends. This CDR3 reads CSAGTSYEQYF. CDR3 in DNA: TGCAGCGCAGGGACCTCCTACGAGCAGTACTTC.

This chain joins TRBV19 and TRBJ1-1; no clear D. Trimming pared 4 bases from V and 0 bases from J, leaving 6 bases between. CDR1 is LNHDA, CDR2 SQIVND, per germline (reference sequence). CDR3 length equals 13 residues. The chain's CDR3 is CASSKTLNTEAFF. CDR3 bases: TGTGCCAGTAGTAAAACACTGAACACTGAAGCTTTCTTT.

This chain joins TRBV4-3 and TRBJ2-6; possible D gene TRBD2, 6 bases. CDR3 size: 16 residues. V shed 3 bases and J shed 2 bases, with 11 bases lying between them. CDR1 LGHNA and CDR2 YSLEER come from the germline V gene. This chain's CDR3 is CASSQDGTAGANVLTF. The DNA of the CDR3 is TGCGCCAGCAGCCAGGACGGGACTGCTGGGGCCAACGTCCTGACTTTC.

The chain uses TRBV18 and TRBJ2-3, with no clear D. The CDR3 is 13 amino acids. The V end lost 0 bases, the J end lost 0 bases, and 1 base lay between the germline ends. Germline CDR1 is KGHSH and CDR2 is LQKENI. CDR3 in amino acids: CASSPPSTDTQYF. For the CDR3, the DNA is TGTGCCAGCTCACCACCCAGCACAGATACGCAGTATTTT.

This chain connects TRBV29-1 to TRBJ2-7; no definite D call. From germline, CDR1 is SQVTM and CDR2 ANQGSEA. This CDR3 region has 12 residues. Trimming cost V 2 bases and J 7 bases, with 12 bases left between them. For the CDR3, the DNA is TGCAGCGTTGAACTTTCAGGCCGGGAGCAGTACTTC. Translation gives CSVELSGREQYF.

About this clonotype: Germline is not matched at one junction end, which may reflect a read error. The chain recombines TRBV11-1 with TRBJ2-1, with TRBD2 matching over 9 bases. The CDR3 is 14 residues long. Germline values: CDR1 SGHAT, CDR2 FQDESV (reference sequence). The CDR3, as DNA: TGTGCCAGCAGCCTAGCGGGATCCTACAATGAGCAGTTCTTC. It codes for CASSLAGSYNEQFF.

The genes are TRBV24-1 and TRBJ2-2; maybe TRBD1 (6 bases). From germline, CDR1 is KGHDR and CDR2 SFDVKD. The CDR3 totals 15 residues. Trimming stripped 3 bases from V and 3 bases from J, with 10 bases between. CDR3 amino acids: CATSDTGYHTGELFF. The CDR3 nucleotides read TGTGCCACCAGTGATACAGGGTATCACACCGGGGAGCTGTTTTTT.